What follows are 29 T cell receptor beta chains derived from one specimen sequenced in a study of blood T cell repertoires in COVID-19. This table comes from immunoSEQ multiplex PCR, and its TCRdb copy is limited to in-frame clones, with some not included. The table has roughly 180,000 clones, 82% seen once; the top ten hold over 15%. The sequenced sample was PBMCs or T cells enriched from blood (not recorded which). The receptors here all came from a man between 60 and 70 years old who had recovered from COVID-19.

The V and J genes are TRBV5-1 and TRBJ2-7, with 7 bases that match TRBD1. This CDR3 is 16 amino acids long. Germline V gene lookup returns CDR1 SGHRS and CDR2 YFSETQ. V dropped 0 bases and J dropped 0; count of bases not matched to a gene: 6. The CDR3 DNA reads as TGCGCCAGCAGCTTGGATACAGGGGCTAGCTCCTACGAGCAGTACTTC. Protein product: CASSLDTGASSYEQYF. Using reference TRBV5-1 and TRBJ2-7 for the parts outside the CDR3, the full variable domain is KAGVTQTPRYLIKTRGQQVTLSCSPISGHRSVSWYQQTPGQGLQFLFEYFSETQRNKGNFPGRFSGRQFSNSRSEMNVSTLELGDSALYLCASSLDTGASSYEQYFGPGTRLTVT.

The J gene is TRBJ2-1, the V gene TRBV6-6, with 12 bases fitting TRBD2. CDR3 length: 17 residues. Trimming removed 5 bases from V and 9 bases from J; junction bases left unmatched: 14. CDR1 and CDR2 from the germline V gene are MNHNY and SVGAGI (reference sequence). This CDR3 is CASSRPKASGGVIEQFF. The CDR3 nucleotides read TGTGCCAGCAGTCGCCCCAAGGCTAGCGGGGGGGTTATTGAGCAGTTCTTC.

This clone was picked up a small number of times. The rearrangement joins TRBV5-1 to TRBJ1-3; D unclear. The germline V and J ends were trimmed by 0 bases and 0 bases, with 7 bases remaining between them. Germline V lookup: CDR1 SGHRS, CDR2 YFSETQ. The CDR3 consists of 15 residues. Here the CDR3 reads CASSLAVSSGNTIYF. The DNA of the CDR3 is TGCGCCAGCAGCTTGGCGGTGAGCTCTGGAAACACCATATATTTT.

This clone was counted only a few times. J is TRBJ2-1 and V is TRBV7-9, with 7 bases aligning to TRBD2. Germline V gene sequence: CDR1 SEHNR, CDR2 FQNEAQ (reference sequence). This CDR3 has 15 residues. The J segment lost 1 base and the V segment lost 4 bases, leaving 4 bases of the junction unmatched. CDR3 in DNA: TGTGCCAGCAGCTCATGGCGGGAGTCCTACAATGAGCAGTTCTTC. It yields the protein CASSSWRESYNEQFF.

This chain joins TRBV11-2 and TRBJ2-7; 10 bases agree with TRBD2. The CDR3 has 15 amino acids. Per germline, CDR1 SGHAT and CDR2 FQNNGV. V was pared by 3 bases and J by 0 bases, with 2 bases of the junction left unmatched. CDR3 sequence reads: CASSFSGGTSYEQYF. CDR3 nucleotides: TGTGCCAGCAGCTTTAGCGGGGGGACCTCCTACGAGCAGTACTTC.

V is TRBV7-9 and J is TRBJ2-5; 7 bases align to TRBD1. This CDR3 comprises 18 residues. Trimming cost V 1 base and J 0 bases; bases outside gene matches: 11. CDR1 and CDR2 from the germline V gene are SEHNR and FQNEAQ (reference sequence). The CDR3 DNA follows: TGTGCCAGCAGCTTAGATCGGAGTGGGGGACAGTACCAAGAGACCCAGTACTTC. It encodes CASSLDRSGGQYQETQYF.

The chain's CDR3 is CASSGGLGTGELFF. For the CDR3, the DNA is TGCGCCAGCAGCGGAGGGCTTGGAACCGGGGAGCTGTTTTTT. The V and J genes are TRBV5-1 and TRBJ2-2; weak D call: TRBD2 (6 bases). The CDR3 runs 14 residues. Germline values: CDR1 SGHRS, CDR2 YFSETQ. The germline V and J ends were trimmed by 4 bases and 5 bases, with 12 bases remaining between them.

DNA for the CDR3: TGTGCCAGCAGTGAACAGGCTAGCGGGACGGTACGAGATACGCAGTATTTT. It is translated as CASSEQASGTVRDTQYF. The gene calls are TRBV6-1 and TRBJ2-3; 9 bases are a match to TRBD2. Germline CDR1 and CDR2: MNHNS and SASEGT. This CDR3 has 17 residues. After removal of 2 bases from V and 5 bases from J, the junction contained 11 bases not matched to a gene.

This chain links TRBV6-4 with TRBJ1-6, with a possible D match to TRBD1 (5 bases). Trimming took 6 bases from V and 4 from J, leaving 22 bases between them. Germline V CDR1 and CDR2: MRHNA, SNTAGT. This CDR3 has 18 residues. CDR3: CASRISGTPDGYNSPLHF. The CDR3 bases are TGTGCCAGCAGGATCTCCGGGACTCCGGACGGATATAATTCACCCCTCCACTTT.

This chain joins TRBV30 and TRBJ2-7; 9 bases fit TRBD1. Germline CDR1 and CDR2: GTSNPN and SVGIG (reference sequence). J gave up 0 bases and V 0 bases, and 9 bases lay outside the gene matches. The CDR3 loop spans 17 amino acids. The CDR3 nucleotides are TGTGCCTGGAGTGTACCGACAGGGGGTCGTCGCTCCTACGAGCAGTACTTC. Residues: CAWSVPTGGRRSYEQYF.

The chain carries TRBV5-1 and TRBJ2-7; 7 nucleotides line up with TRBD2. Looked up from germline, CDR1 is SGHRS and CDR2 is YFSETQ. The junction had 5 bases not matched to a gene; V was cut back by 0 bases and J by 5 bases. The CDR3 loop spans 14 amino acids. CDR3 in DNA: TGCGCCAGCAGCTTGGAAGCGGGGCGGAACGAGCAGTACTTC. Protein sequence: CASSLEAGRNEQYF.

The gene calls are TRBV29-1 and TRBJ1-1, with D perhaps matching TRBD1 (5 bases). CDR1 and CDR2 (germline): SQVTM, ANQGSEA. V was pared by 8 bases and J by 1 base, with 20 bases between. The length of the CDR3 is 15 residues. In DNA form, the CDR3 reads TGCAGCCTCCATCGGGGGAGCAGAGGGAACACTGAAGCTTTCTTT. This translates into CSLHRGSRGNTEAFF.

The CDR3, as DNA: TGCGCCAGCAGCCCAAAAAGGGACAGGGACCAAGAGACCCAGTACTTC. Amino acids: CASSPKRDRDQETQYF. This sequence joins TRBV4-1 and TRBJ2-5; 9 bases fit TRBD1. Germline V gene lookup returns CDR1 MGHRA and CDR2 YSYEKL. The V gene end was trimmed by 4 bases and the J gene end by 0 bases; junction bases not matched to a gene: 6. CDR3 size: 16 residues.

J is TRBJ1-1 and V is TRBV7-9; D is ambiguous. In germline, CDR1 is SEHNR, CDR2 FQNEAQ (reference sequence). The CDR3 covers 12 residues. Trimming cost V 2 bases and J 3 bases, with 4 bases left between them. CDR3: CASSLIDTEAFF. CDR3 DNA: TGTGCCAGCAGCTTAATAGACACTGAAGCTTTCTTT.

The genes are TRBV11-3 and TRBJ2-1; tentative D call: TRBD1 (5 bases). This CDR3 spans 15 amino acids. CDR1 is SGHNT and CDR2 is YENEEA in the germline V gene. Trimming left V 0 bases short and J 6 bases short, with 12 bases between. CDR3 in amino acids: CASSLEGANTNEQFF. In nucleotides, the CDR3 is TGTGCCAGCAGCTTAGAAGGGGCGAATACCAATGAGCAGTTCTTC.

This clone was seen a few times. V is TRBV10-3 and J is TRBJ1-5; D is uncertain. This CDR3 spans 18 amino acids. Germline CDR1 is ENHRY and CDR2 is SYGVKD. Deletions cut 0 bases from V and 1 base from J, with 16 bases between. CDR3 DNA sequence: TGTGCCATCAGTGAGTCGGGGTCAGAGGGAGGCAGCAATCAGCCCCAGCATTTT. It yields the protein CAISESGSEGGSNQPQHF.

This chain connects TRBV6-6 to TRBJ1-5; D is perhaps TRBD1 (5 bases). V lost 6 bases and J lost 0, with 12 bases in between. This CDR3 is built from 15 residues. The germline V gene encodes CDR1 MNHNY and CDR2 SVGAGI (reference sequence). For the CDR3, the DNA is TGTGCCAGCAGCCCTGGGGGGGATAGCAATCAGCCCCAGCATTTT. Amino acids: CASSPGGDSNQPQHF.

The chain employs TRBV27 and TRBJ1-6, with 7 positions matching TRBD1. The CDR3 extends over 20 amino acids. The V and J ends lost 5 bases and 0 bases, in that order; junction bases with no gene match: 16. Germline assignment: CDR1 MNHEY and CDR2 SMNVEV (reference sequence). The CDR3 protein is CASSPEQGPSTTSYNSPLHF. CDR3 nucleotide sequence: TGTGCCAGCAGTCCGGAACAGGGGCCATCCACCACCTCCTATAATTCACCCCTCCACTTT.

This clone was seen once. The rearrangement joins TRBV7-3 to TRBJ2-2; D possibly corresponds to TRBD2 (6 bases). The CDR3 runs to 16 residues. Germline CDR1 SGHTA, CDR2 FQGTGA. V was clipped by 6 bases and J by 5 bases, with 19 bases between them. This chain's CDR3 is CASRKLRDSDTGELFF. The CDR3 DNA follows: TGTGCCAGCAGGAAACTTCGGGACTCAGATACCGGGGAGCTGTTTTTT.

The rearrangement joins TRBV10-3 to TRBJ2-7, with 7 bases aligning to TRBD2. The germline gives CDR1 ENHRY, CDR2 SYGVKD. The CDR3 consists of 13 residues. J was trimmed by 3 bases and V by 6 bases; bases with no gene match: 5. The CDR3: CAIRSGEGYEQYF. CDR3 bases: TGTGCCATCAGGAGCGGGGAGGGCTACGAGCAGTACTTC.

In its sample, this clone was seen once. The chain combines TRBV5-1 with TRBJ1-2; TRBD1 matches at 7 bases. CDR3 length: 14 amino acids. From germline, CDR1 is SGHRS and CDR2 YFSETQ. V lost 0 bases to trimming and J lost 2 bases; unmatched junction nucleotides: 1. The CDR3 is CASSLGGQNYGYTF. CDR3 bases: TGCGCCAGCAGCTTGGGGGGACAGAACTATGGCTACACCTTC.

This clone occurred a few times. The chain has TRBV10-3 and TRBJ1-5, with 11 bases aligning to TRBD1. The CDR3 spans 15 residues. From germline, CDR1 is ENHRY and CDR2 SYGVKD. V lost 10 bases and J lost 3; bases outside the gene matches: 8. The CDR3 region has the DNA TGTGCCACCAGGGGGGGACAGGGGGACAATCAGCCCCAGCATTTT. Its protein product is CATRGGQGDNQPQHF.

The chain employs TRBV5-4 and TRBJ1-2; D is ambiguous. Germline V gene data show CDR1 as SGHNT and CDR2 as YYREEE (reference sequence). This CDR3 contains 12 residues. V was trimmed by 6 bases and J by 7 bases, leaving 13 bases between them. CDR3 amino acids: CASTITTGGYTF. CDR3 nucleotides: TGTGCCAGCACCATTACGACTGGTGGCTACACCTTC.

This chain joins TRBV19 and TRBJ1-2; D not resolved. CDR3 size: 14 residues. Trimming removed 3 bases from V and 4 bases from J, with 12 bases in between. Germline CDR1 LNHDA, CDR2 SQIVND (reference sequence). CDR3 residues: CASSIEVGTYGYTF. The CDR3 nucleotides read TGTGCCAGTAGTATCGAAGTGGGCACCTATGGCTACACCTTC.

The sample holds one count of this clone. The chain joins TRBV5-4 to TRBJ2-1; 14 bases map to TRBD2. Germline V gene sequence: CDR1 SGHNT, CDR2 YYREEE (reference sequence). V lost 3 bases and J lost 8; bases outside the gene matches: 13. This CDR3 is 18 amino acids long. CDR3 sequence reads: CASSWGLAGVQSGDEQFF. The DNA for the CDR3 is TGTGCCAGCAGCTGGGGACTAGCGGGAGTCCAATCCGGGGATGAGCAGTTCTTC.

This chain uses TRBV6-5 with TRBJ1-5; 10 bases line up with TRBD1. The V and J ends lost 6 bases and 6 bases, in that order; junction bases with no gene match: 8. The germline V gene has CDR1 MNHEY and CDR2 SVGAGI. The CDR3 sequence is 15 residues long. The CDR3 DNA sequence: TGTGCCAGCAGCGGGAGACAGGGGGCGGTTCAGCCCCAGCATTTT. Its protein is CASSGRQGAVQPQHF.

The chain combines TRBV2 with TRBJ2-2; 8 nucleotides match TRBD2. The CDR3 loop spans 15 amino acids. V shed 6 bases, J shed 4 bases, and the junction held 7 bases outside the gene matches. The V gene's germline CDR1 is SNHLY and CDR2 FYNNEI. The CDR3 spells CASSLTGGGTGELFF. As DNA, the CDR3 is TGTGCCAGCAGCCTAACCGGGGGGGGCACCGGGGAGCTGTTTTTT.

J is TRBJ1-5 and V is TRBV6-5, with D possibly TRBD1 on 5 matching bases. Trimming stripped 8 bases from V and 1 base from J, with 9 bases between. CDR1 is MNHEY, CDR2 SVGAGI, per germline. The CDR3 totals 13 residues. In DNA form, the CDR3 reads TGTGCCAGCGGGGGGGACAGCAATCAGCCCCAGCATTTT. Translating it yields CASGGDSNQPQHF.

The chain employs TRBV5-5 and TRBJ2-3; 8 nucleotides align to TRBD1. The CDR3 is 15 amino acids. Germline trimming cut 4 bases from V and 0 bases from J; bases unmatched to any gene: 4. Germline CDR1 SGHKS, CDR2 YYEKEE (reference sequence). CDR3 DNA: TGTGCCAGCAGCGCCGGGACAGGAAGCACAGATACGCAGTATTTT. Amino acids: CASSAGTGSTDTQYF.